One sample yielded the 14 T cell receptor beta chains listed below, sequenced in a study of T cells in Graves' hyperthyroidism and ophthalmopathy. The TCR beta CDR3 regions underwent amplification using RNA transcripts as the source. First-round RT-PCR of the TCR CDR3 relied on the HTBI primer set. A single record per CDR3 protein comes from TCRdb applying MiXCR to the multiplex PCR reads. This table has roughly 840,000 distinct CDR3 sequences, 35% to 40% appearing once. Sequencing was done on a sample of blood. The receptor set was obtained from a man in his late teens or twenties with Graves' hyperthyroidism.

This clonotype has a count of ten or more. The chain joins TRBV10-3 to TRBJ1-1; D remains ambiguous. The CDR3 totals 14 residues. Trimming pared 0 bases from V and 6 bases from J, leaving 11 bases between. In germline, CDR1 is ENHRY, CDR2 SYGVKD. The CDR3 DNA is TGTGCCATCAGTGAGTCCCTGGGGTGGGCTGAAGCTTTCTTT. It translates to CAISESLGWAEAFF.

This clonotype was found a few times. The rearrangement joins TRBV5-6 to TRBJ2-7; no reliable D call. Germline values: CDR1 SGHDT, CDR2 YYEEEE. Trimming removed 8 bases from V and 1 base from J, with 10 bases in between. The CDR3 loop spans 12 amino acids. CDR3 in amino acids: CASRVGSYEQYF. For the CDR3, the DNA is TGTGCCAGTAGGGTGGGATCCTACGAGCAGTACTTC.

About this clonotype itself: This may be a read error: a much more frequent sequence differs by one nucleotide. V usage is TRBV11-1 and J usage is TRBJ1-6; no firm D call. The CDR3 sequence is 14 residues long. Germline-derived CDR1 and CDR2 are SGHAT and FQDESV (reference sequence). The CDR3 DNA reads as TGTGCCGGCAGCTCAGAGCCTGGGAATTCACCCCTCCACTTT. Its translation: CAGSSEPGNSPLHF. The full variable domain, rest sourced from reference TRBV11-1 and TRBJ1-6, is EAEVAQSPRYKITEKSQAVAFWCDPISGHATLYWYRQILGQGPELLVQFQDESVVDDSQLPKDRFSAERLKGVDSTLKIQPAELGDSAMYLCAGSSEPGNSPLHFGNGTRLTVT.

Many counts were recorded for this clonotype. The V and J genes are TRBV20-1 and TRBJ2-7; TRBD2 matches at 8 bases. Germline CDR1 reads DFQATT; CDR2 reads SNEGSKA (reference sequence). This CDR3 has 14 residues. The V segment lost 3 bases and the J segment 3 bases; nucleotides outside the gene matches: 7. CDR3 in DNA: TGCAGTGCTAGTGTGGGGCTAGCGGGCTACGAGCAGTACTTC. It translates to CSASVGLAGYEQYF.

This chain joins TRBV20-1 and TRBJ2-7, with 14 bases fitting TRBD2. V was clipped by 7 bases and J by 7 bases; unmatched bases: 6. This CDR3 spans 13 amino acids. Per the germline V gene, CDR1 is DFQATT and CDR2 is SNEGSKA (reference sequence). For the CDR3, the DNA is TGCAGTGTCAGAGGGACTAGCGGGAGTGAGCAGTACTTC. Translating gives CSVRGTSGSEQYF.

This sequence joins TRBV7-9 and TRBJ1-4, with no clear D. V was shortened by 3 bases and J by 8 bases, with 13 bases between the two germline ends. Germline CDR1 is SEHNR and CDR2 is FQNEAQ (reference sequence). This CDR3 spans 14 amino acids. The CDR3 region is CASSFLSAEEKLFF. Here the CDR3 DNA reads TGTGCCAGCAGCTTTCTTTCGGCGGAGGAAAAACTGTTTTTT. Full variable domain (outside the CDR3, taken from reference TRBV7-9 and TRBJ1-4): DTGVSQNPRHKITKRGQNVTFRCDPISEHNRLYWYRQTLGQGPEFLTYFQNEAQLEKSRLLSDRFSAERPKGSFSTLEIQRTEQGDSAMYLCASSFLSAEEKLFFGSGTQLSVL.

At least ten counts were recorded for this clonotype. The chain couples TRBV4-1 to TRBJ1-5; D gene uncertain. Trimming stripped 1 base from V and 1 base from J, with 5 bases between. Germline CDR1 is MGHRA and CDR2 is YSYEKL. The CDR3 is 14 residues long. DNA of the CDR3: TGCGCCAGCAGCCAAGGGTCCAGCAATCAGCCCCAGCATTTT. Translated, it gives CASSQGSSNQPQHF.

The chain's CDR3 is CASTGEGTNTGELFF. The CDR3 DNA reads as TGTGCCAGCACCGGGGAGGGTACGAACACCGGGGAGCTGTTTTTT. The rearrangement joins TRBV7-9 to TRBJ2-2, with 7 bases that match TRBD2. Germline lookup yields CDR1 SEHNR and CDR2 FQNEAQ (reference sequence). V lost 7 bases, J lost 0 bases, and 5 bases stayed unmatched. CDR3 length: 15 amino acids.

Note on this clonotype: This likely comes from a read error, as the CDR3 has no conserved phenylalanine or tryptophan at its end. The CDR3 region has the DNA TGCAGTGCTAGTAGGGGACCCACGGGCAATCAGCCCCAGCATCTT. Translation: CSASRGPTGNQPQHL. The chain employs TRBV20-1 and TRBJ1-5, with a tentative D call TRBD1 (5 bases). V was cut by 3 bases and J by 2 bases, with 14 bases left in between. CDR3 size: 15 residues. Looked up from germline, CDR1 is DFQATT and CDR2 is SNEGSKA (reference sequence).

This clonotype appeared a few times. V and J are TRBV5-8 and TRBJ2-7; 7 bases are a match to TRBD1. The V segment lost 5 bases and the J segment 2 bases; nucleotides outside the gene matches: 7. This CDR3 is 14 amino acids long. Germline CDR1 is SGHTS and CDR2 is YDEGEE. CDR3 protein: CASRNGTDTYEQYF. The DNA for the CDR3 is TGTGCCAGCAGAAACGGGACAGACACCTACGAGCAGTACTTC.

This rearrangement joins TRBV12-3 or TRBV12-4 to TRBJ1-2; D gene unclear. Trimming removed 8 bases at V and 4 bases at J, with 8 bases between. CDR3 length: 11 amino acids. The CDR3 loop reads CASGMGYGYTF. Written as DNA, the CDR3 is TGTGCCAGCGGGATGGGCTATGGCTACACCTTC.

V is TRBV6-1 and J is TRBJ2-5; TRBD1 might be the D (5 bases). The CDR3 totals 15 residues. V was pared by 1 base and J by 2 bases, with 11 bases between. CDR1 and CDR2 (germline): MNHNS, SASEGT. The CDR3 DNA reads TGTGCCAGCAGTGAAGGCTCAGGGTATCAAGAGACCCAGTACTTC. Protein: CASSEGSGYQETQYF.

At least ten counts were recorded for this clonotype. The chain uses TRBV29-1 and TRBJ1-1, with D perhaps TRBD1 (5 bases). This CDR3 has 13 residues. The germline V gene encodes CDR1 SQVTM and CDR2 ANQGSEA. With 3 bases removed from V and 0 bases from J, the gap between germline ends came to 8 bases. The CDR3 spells CSVEGRMNTEAFF. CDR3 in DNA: TGCAGCGTTGAGGGACGGATGAACACTGAAGCTTTCTTT.

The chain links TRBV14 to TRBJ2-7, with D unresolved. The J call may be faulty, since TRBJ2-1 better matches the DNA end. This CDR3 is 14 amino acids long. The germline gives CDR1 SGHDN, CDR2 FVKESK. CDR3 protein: CASSQAATTNEQFF. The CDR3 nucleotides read TGTGCCAGCAGCCAAGCTGCGACGACGAATGAGCAGTTCTTC.